This T cell receptor (beta chain) originates from a study of early T cells in non-severe SARS-CoV-2 infection. Study-level background: Bulk RNA taken from unsorted whole blood was sequenced, leaving chains unpaired. Findings and caveats of the study: Sequences matched to VDJdb favored anti-spike CD8 responses, while private and CD4 specificities were missed.

cDNA molecules, individually, were tagged with unique molecular identifiers. TCRdb re-analysed the 5' RACE reads in MiXCR, keeping a single row per CDR3 protein. The table has tens of thousands of distinct CDR3 sequences, less than 15% seen once. This clonotype was counted only a few times. Its antigen is still unknown. Sequenced material: whole blood. This TCR was recovered from an adult who was a healthcare worker with PCR-confirmed SARS-CoV-2 infection or an uninfected control (not recorded which).

CDR3 residues: CASSSSSGYTDTQYF. The CDR3 DNA follows: TGCGCCAGCAGCTCTTCTAGCGGATACACAGATACGCAGTATTTT. This rearrangement joins TRBV5-1 to TRBJ2-3, with 7 bases fitting TRBD2. The CDR3 covers 15 residues. The V and J ends lost 3 bases and 2 bases, in that order; junction bases with no gene match: 6. CDR1 and CDR2 (germline): SGHRS, YFSETQ.